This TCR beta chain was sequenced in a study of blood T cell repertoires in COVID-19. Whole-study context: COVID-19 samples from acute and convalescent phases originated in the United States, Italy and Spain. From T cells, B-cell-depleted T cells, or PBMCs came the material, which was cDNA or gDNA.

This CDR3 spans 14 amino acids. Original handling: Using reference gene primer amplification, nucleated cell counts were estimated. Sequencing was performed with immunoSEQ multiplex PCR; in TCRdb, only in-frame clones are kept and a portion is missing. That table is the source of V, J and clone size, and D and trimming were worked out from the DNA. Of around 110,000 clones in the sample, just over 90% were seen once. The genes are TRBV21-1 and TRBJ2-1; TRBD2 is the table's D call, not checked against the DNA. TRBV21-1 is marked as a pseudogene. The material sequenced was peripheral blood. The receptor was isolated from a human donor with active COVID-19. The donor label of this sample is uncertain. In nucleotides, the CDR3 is TGTGCCAGCAGCTCACCCGGGGTAAAAAGTGAGCAGTTCTTC. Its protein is CASSSPGVKSEQFF.